A single sample is the source of the 9 T cell receptor beta chains below, sequenced in a study of beta chain features in type 1 diabetes. cDNA synthesis used the whole RNA isolate, giving expressed TCRB sequences. Profiled with immunoSEQ multiplex PCR; TCRdb holds only in-frame clones, not every one. The sample shows more than 350,000 clones, about an eighth of them seen only once. Sequencing was done on a sample of naive CD4+ T cells from blood. These receptors were obtained from a woman younger than 35 in good health.

CDR3 loop: CASLSGRVAKNIQYF. In DNA form, the CDR3 reads TGTGCCAGCCTTTCTGGGCGCGTGGCCAAAAACATTCAGTACTTC. The gene calls are TRBV6-1 and TRBJ2-4; D is undetermined. The ends were cut back, 8 bases at V and 1 base at J, with 15 bases in the middle. The CDR3 is made up of 15 amino acids. The germline CDR1 and CDR2 sequences are MNHNS and SASEGT.

The table lists this clone with a few counts. The rearrangement joins TRBV5-1 to TRBJ2-5; weak D call: TRBD2 (6 bases). Germline CDR1 reads SGHRS; CDR2 reads YFSETQ. The CDR3 runs 15 residues. Trimming left V 0 bases short and J 5 bases short, with 14 bases between. CDR3 loop: CASSLGRRGAETQYF. The CDR3 region has the DNA TGCGCCAGCAGCTTGGGGCGGAGGGGAGCGGAGACCCAGTACTTC.

This clone was found once. The V gene is TRBV5-1, the J gene TRBJ1-1; 8 bases agree with TRBD1. Germline CDR1 is SGHRS and CDR2 is YFSETQ. This CDR3 is built from 16 residues. After removal of 3 bases from V and 0 bases from J, the junction contained 7 bases not matched to a gene. DNA of the CDR3: TGCGCCAGCAGCTATTATTCAGGGGGCTTGAACACTGAAGCTTTCTTT. It codes for CASSYYSGGLNTEAFF.

The chain carries TRBV15 and TRBJ2-5, with 7 bases that match TRBD2. The CDR3 spans 16 residues. Germline assignment: CDR1 LNHNV and CDR2 YYDKDF (reference sequence). V dropped 3 bases and J dropped 3; count of bases not matched to a gene: 10. The CDR3 loop reads CATSRAAGSGEETQYF. As DNA, the CDR3 is TGTGCCACCAGCAGGGCCGCGGGGAGCGGGGAAGAGACCCAGTACTTC.

This clone was found a few times. The gene calls are TRBV29-1 and TRBJ1-1; D possibly corresponds to TRBD1 (5 bases). V lost 4 bases to trimming and J lost 1 base, with 16 bases between them. The CDR3 has 15 residues. Germline CDR1 and CDR2: SQVTM and ANQGSEA. CDR3 protein: CSVVRSGRGNTEAFF. As DNA, the CDR3 is TGCAGCGTTGTCCGGTCAGGGAGGGGGAACACTGAAGCTTTCTTT. The full variable domain, in which reference TRBV29-1 and TRBJ1-1 provide the parts outside the CDR3, is SAVISQKPSRDICQRGTSLTIQCQVDSQVTMMFWYRQQPGQSLTLIATANQGSEATYESGFVIDKFPISRPNLTFSTLTVSNMSPEDSSIYLCSVVRSGRGNTEAFFGQGTRLTVV.

The V gene is TRBV5-1, the J gene TRBJ2-4; unclear D gene. The CDR3 runs to 16 residues. Germline V lookup: CDR1 SGHRS, CDR2 YFSETQ. Trimming removed 0 bases at V and 0 bases at J, with 10 bases between. The CDR3: CASSLVRSLAKNIQYF. In DNA form, the CDR3 reads TGCGCCAGCAGCTTGGTCCGTTCTTTAGCCAAAAACATTCAGTACTTC.

As for this clone: The same CDR3 is also encoded by other DNA sequences in this sample. The V gene is TRBV7-9, the J gene TRBJ1-1; tentative D call: TRBD1 (6 bases). V was pared by 5 bases and J by 5 bases, with 12 bases between. Germline V gene lookup returns CDR1 SEHNR and CDR2 FQNEAQ (reference sequence). CDR3 length: 13 amino acids. CDR3 bases: TGTGCCAGCAGCCCACAGGGAGGGACTGAAGCTTTCTTT. It is translated as CASSPQGGTEAFF. Full variable domain (outside the CDR3, taken from reference TRBV7-9 and TRBJ1-1): DTGVSQNPRHKITKRGQNVTFRCDPISEHNRLYWYRQTLGQGPEFLTYFQNEAQLEKSRLLSDRFSAERPKGSFSTLEIQRTEQGDSAMYLCASSPQGGTEAFFGQGTRLTVV.

The table lists this clone with a few counts. The chain recombines TRBV5-1 with TRBJ1-1, with D unresolved. This CDR3 region has 13 residues. The germline gives CDR1 SGHRS, CDR2 YFSETQ. V lost 4 bases to trimming and J lost 8 bases, with 15 bases between them. CDR3 residues: CASSAGAVEEAFF. The CDR3 coding sequence is TGCGCCAGCAGCGCAGGCGCGGTAGAAGAAGCTTTCTTT.

This clone came up a few times. The V call is TRBV15, the J call TRBJ2-5; perhaps TRBD2 as D (5 bases). Trimming took 1 base from V and 5 from J, leaving 14 bases between them. Germline V CDR1 and CDR2: LNHNV, YYDKDF (reference sequence). This CDR3 spans 15 amino acids. The CDR3 loop reads CATSRARDSKETQYF. The CDR3 bases are TGTGCCACCAGCAGAGCTCGGGATTCCAAGGAGACCCAGTACTTC.